This TCR beta chain was captured in a study of molecular identifiers for immune sequencing clone quantification. Findings of the study overall: Clones above 20 RNA copies contained over 97% of effector molecules and under 1% of naive molecules.

From the PCR reads, TCRdb called clonotypes with MiXCR, one entry per CDR3 protein. This table holds about half a million distinct CDR3 sequences, under 30% found once. In regard to this clonotype: Its target is unknown.

The CDR3 length is 18 residues. Germline V gene data show CDR1 as LNHNV and CDR2 as YYDKDF (reference sequence). V lost 0 bases to trimming and J lost 2 bases, with 17 bases between them. This TCR was recovered from a human donor in good health. Some libraries in this study had Jurkat cell RNA spiked in. The sample comprised naive CD8+ T cells from blood, with Jurkat cell RNA spiked in. Documented subset: FACS-sorted CD8+CD4-CCR7+CD45RA+ naive T cells. The rearrangement links TRBV15 to TRBJ1-5, with unresolved D. The DNA of the CDR3 is TGTGCCACCAGCAGAGATCTTGGCAGTCCCCCAGGCAATCAGCCCCAGCATTTT. Translating it yields CATSRDLGSPPGNQPQHF. Based on the CDR3 plus reference TRBV15 and TRBJ1-5, the full variable domain is DAMVIQNPRYQVTQFGKPVTLSCSQTLNHNVMYWYQQKSSQAPKLLFHYYDKDFNNEADTPDNFQSRRPNTSFCFLDIRSPGLGDTAMYLCATSRDLGSPPGNQPQHFGDGTRLSIL.